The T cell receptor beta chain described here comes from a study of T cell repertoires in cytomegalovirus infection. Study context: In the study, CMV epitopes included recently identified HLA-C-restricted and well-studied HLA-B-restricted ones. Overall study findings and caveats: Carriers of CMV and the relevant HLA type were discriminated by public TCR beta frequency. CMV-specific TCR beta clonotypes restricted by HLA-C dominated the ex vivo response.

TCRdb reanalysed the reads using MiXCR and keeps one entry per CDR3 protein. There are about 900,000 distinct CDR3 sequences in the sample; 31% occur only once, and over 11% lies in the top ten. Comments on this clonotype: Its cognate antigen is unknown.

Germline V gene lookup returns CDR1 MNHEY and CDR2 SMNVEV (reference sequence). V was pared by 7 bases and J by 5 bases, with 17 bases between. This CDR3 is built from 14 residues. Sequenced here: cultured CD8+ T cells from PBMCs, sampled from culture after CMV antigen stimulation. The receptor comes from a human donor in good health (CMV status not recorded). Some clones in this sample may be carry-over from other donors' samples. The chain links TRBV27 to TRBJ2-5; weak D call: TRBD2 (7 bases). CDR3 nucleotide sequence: TGTGCCAGCACCCCAGTAGGGGGAGGGGAGACCCAGTACTTC. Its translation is CASTPVGGGETQYF.